The 30 T cell receptor beta chains in this list originate from one sample, sequenced in a study of cytomegalovirus exposure and HLA in healthy donors. Clones were read by immunoSEQ multiplex PCR, and TCRdb kept only the in-frame ones, dropping some. The sample lists around 140,000 clones, over 90% occurring once. Sequenced sample: PBMCs. These receptors all stem from a man younger than 35 in good health and CMV-seropositive.

This clone was observed once. This rearrangement joins TRBV5-1 to TRBJ1-6; 9 nucleotides line up with TRBD1. The CDR3 is 17 amino acids. Germline-derived CDR1 and CDR2 are SGHRS and YFSETQ. The V segment lost 0 bases and the J segment 7 bases; nucleotides outside the gene matches: 8. The CDR3 loop is CASSLALGTGNNSPLHF. CDR3 DNA: TGCGCCAGCAGCTTGGCTCTTGGGACAGGGAACAATTCACCCCTCCACTTT.

This chain joins TRBV2 and TRBJ2-7, with TRBD2 matching over 15 bases. The length of the CDR3 is 15 residues. Germline CDR1 and CDR2: SNHLY and FYNNEI. J lost 0 bases, V lost 7 bases, and 1 base had no gene match. The CDR3 nucleotides read TGTGCCAGCACGGGACTAGCGGGAGGCTCCTACGAGCAGTACTTC. It yields the protein CASTGLAGGSYEQYF.

This chain uses TRBV19 with TRBJ2-2; D might be TRBD1 (6 bases). V was cut by 3 bases and J by 6 bases, with 11 bases left in between. CDR1 is LNHDA and CDR2 is SQIVND in the germline V gene (reference sequence). The CDR3 loop spans 14 amino acids. The CDR3 region is CASSIKAGAGELFF. CDR3 sequence (DNA): TGTGCCAGTAGTATTAAGGCAGGGGCCGGGGAGCTGTTTTTT.

The chain has TRBV6-1 and TRBJ2-7; 8 nucleotides agree with TRBD1. CDR1 is MNHNS and CDR2 is SASEGT in the germline V gene. CDR3 length: 13 residues. The V gene end was trimmed by 3 bases and the J gene end by 7 bases; junction bases not matched to a gene: 5. CDR3 sequence reads: CASSEQGAREQYF. CDR3 DNA: TGTGCCAGCAGTGAGCAGGGGGCGCGAGAGCAGTACTTC.

V usage is TRBV25-1 and J usage is TRBJ2-7; 8 positions match TRBD1. The V and J ends lost 2 bases and 0 bases, in that order; junction bases with no gene match: 0. In germline, CDR1 is MGHDK, CDR2 SYGVNS. The CDR3 loop spans 14 amino acids. The CDR3: CASSETGGSYEQYF. CDR3 bases: TGTGCCAGCAGTGAAACAGGGGGCTCCTACGAGCAGTACTTC.

The V gene is TRBV5-8, the J gene TRBJ1-2; D is unclear. CDR1 is SGHTS and CDR2 is YDEGEE in the germline V gene. The CDR3 is 18 amino acids. V lost 4 bases, J lost 0 bases, and 22 bases lay in between. The CDR3 here is CASSARLRLEGTNYGYTF. The CDR3 coding sequence is TGTGCCAGCAGCGCCCGATTGAGACTCGAGGGAACTAACTATGGCTACACCTTC.

V is TRBV5-4 and J is TRBJ2-1, with 9 bases fitting TRBD2. The CDR3 has 17 amino acids. Per germline, CDR1 SGHNT and CDR2 YYREEE (reference sequence). The J segment lost 5 bases and the V segment lost 4 bases, leaving 13 bases of the junction unmatched. CDR3 residues: CASSPERYSSGNNEQFF. The CDR3 DNA sequence: TGTGCCAGCAGCCCTGAGCGATATTCTAGCGGGAACAATGAGCAGTTCTTC.

The chain employs TRBV4-1 and TRBJ2-3, with D unclear. The CDR3 spans 13 residues. The germline CDR1 and CDR2 sequences are MGHRA and YSYEKL. Trimming stripped 4 bases from V and 2 bases from J, with 7 bases between. The DNA of the CDR3 is TGCGCCAGCAGCCGCGGCTACACAGATACGCAGTATTTT. Translated: CASSRGYTDTQYF.

The rearrangement links TRBV4-1 to TRBJ2-3, with 12 bases aligning to TRBD2. The CDR3 consists of 15 residues. CDR1 is MGHRA, CDR2 YSYEKL, per germline. V lost 8 bases, J lost 3 bases, and 6 bases stayed unmatched. CDR3 amino acids: CASALAGGLTDTQYF. DNA of the CDR3: TGCGCCAGCGCACTAGCGGGAGGATTAACAGATACGCAGTATTTT.

This rearrangement joins TRBV6-1 to TRBJ2-7, with 7 bases that match TRBD2. The germline CDR1 and CDR2 sequences are MNHNS and SASEGT. CDR3 length: 17 residues. The V and J ends lost 2 bases and 2 bases, in that order; junction bases with no gene match: 12. The CDR3 region is CASSERPAGVITYEQYF. As DNA, the CDR3 is TGTGCCAGCAGTGAAAGGCCGGCGGGGGTCATCACCTACGAGCAGTACTTC.

This sequence joins TRBV28 and TRBJ1-5, with D maybe TRBD1 (5 bases). Germline V gene sequence: CDR1 MDHEN, CDR2 SYDVKM. The CDR3 consists of 13 residues. CDR3 nucleotides: TGTGCTACGCGCAGTGGGGCGAATCAGCCCCAGCATTTT. Residues: CATRSGANQPQHF.

The chain couples TRBV13 to TRBJ2-1; tentative D call: TRBD1 (6 bases). Germline V gene lookup returns CDR1 PRHDT and CDR2 FYEKMQ (reference sequence). This CDR3 comprises 15 residues. Trimming took off 5 bases at V and 1 base at J, with 12 bases between the two ends. The CDR3, as DNA: TGTGCCAGCAGCCGACGGGGACATTCCTACAATGAGCAGTTCTTC. Its translation is CASSRRGHSYNEQFF.

The V gene is TRBV2, the J gene TRBJ2-7; 7 positions agree with TRBD1. V shed 7 bases and J 0 bases; nucleotides not matched to a gene: 3. This CDR3 contains 13 residues. CDR1 is SNHLY, CDR2 FYNNEI, per germline. Here the CDR3 DNA reads TGTGCCAGCACAGGGGGAAGCTCCTACGAGCAGTACTTC. It specifies CASTGGSSYEQYF.

The chain carries TRBV5-1 and TRBJ2-3; the match to TRBD1 covers 7 bases. V shed 7 bases, J shed 2 bases, and the junction held 7 bases outside the gene matches. CDR3 length equals 14 residues. Per the germline V gene, CDR1 is SGHRS and CDR2 is YFSETQ. The CDR3 DNA sequence: TGCGCCAGCTCTCCGGGACAGCACACAGATACGCAGTATTTT. It yields the protein CASSPGQHTDTQYF.

The chain couples TRBV10-2 to TRBJ2-7, with a weak D call TRBD2 (7 bases). Germline CDR1 WSHSY, CDR2 SAAADI. The CDR3 totals 15 residues. With 6 bases removed from V and 3 bases from J, the gap between germline ends came to 18 bases. CDR3 bases: TGCGCCAGCAGGCAAAGGGGGGGATCCCTCTACGAGCAGTACTTC. As protein: CASRQRGGSLYEQYF.

The chain recombines TRBV5-3 with TRBJ2-3; TRBD2 aligns across 9 bases. TRBV5-3 belongs to the ORF category, with a function that is uncertain. With 2 bases clipped from V and 2 bases from J, the junction kept 3 bases outside the gene matches. The CDR3 totals 15 residues. The DNA of the CDR3 is TGTGCCAGAAGCTTCGGCGGGAGGGCCACAGATACGCAGTATTTT. Its protein product is CARSFGGRATDTQYF.

This clone was seen ten or more times. The genes are TRBV6-4 and TRBJ2-1, with 8 nucleotides matching TRBD1. V lost 5 bases, J lost 9 bases, and 6 bases stayed unmatched. CDR1 is MRHNA, CDR2 SNTAGT, per germline. CDR3 length: 13 amino acids. CDR3 sequence (DNA): TGTGCCAGCAGTTTTGACAGGGGTGGTGAGCAGTTCTTC. Translation: CASSFDRGGEQFF.

The chain has TRBV19 and TRBJ1-1, with a weak D call TRBD1 (6 bases). CDR1 is LNHDA and CDR2 is SQIVND in the germline V gene (reference sequence). V lost 7 bases and J 3 bases, leaving 18 bases between the germline ends. This CDR3 is built from 15 residues. The CDR3 region is CASNPSRGWDTEAFF. The DNA for the CDR3 is TGTGCCAGTAACCCCTCCAGGGGATGGGACACTGAAGCTTTCTTT. Full variable domain (rest looked up from reference TRBV19 and TRBJ1-1): DGGITQSPKYLFRKEGQNVTLSCEQNLNHDAMYWYRQDPGQGLRLIYYSQIVNDFQKGDIAEGYSVSREKKESFPLTVTSAQKNPTAFYLCASNPSRGWDTEAFFGQGTRLTVV.

This clone was seen only once. The V gene is TRBV2, the J gene TRBJ2-3, with D maybe TRBD2 (6 bases). The CDR3 runs to 15 residues. Deletions cut 7 bases from V and 2 bases from J, with 16 bases between. Germline CDR1 reads SNHLY; CDR2 reads FYNNEI. The CDR3: CASNTNGDFTDTQYF. For the CDR3, the DNA is TGTGCCAGCAACACTAATGGGGACTTCACAGATACGCAGTATTTT.

The chain joins TRBV23-1 to TRBJ1-1; D ambiguous. TRBV23-1 is filed as an ORF, its function uncertain. CDR3 length equals 22 residues. Trimming left V 0 bases short and J 5 bases short, with 34 bases between. CDR3 nucleotides: TGCGCCAGCAGTCAATCTGAGGGCCGGCTCCACCGGATCTTTAGAGTGTATACTGAAGCTTTCTTT. This codes for CASSQSEGRLHRIFRVYTEAFF.

The genes are TRBV29-1 and TRBJ1-4; 7 nucleotides agree with TRBD1. The CDR3 has 14 residues. CDR1 is SQVTM, CDR2 ANQGSEA, per germline. The trim removed 7 bases at V and 8 bases at J, leaving 13 bases unmatched. The CDR3 loop reads CSARKDRSSEKLFF. The CDR3 DNA sequence: TGCAGCGCGCGAAAGGACAGGTCGAGCGAAAAACTGTTTTTT.

This chain links TRBV18 with TRBJ2-7; TRBD2 matches 8 bases. The CDR3 covers 14 residues. CDR1 is KGHSH and CDR2 is LQKENI in the germline V gene. Unmatched junction bases numbered 2, after V lost 0 bases and J lost 4 bases. The CDR3 nucleotides are TGTGCCAGCTCACCACCTCAGCGGGGGTACGAGCAGTACTTC. Residues: CASSPPQRGYEQYF. The full variable domain, completed using reference TRBV18 and TRBJ2-7, is NAGVMQNPRHLVRRRGQEARLRCSPMKGHSHVYWYRQLPEEGLKFMVYLQKENIIDESGMPKERFSAEFPKEGPSILRIQQVVRGDSAAYFCASSPPQRGYEQYFGPGTRLTVT.

The chain combines TRBV28 with TRBJ2-1; weak D call: TRBD1 (6 bases). V lost 2 bases to trimming and J lost 5 bases, with 13 bases between them. Germline V gives CDR1 MDHEN, CDR2 SYDVKM. This CDR3 comprises 15 residues. CDR3 amino acids: CASSLQQGQHNEQFF. For the CDR3, the DNA is TGTGCCAGCAGTTTACAACAGGGACAACACAATGAGCAGTTCTTC.

CDR3 sequence (DNA): TGTGCCAGCAGCCCCCAAAGCGTGGCCTCTGGAAACACCATATATTTT. Translating it yields CASSPQSVASGNTIYF. This chain links TRBV2 with TRBJ1-3, with no clear D. CDR3 length: 16 amino acids. With 6 bases removed from V and 0 bases from J, the gap between germline ends came to 15 bases. Per germline, CDR1 SNHLY and CDR2 FYNNEI.

J is TRBJ1-1 and V is TRBV4-1, with 8 bases identical to TRBD1. The junction had 9 bases not matched to a gene; V was cut back by 3 bases and J by 3 bases. Looked up from germline, CDR1 is MGHRA and CDR2 is YSYEKL. The CDR3 totals 16 residues. The CDR3 nucleotides are TGCGCCAGCAGCCAGGTGGTACAGGGGGTGGACACTGAAGCTTTCTTT. Translated, it gives CASSQVVQGVDTEAFF.

The chain uses TRBV28 and TRBJ2-4; 14 nucleotides match TRBD2. The CDR3 covers 17 residues. V was clipped by 8 bases and J by 0 bases; unmatched bases: 6. Germline assignment: CDR1 MDHEN and CDR2 SYDVKM. The CDR3 DNA reads as TGTGCCAGCGGGGGACTAGCGGGAGACCTAGCCAAAAACATTCAGTACTTC. The encoded protein is CASGGLAGDLAKNIQYF.

The chain carries TRBV28 and TRBJ2-7; 7 bases match TRBD1. There are 18 residues in the CDR3. Trimming at V came to 4 bases and at J to 4 bases, leaving 19 bases not matched to a gene. Looked up from germline, CDR1 is MDHEN and CDR2 is SYDVKM. The CDR3 bases are TGTGCCAGCAGTTCGGACAGGTTAATTAGAGGGGAGTCTTACGAGCAGTACTTC. It is translated as CASSSDRLIRGESYEQYF. Full variable domain (outside the CDR3, taken from reference TRBV28 and TRBJ2-7): DVKVTQSSRYLVKRTGEKVFLECVQDMDHENMFWYRQDPGLGLRLIYFSYDVKMKEKGDIPEGYSVSREKKERFSLILESASTNQTSMYLCASSSDRLIRGESYEQYFGPGTRLTVT.

The chain joins TRBV5-1 to TRBJ1-5; 10 bases are a match to TRBD1. This CDR3 has 15 amino acids. With V trimmed by 1 base and J by 5 bases, 3 bases remained unmatched. CDR1 and CDR2 from the germline V gene are SGHRS and YFSETQ. The CDR3: CASSLSGTGDQPQHF. Here the CDR3 DNA reads TGCGCCAGCAGCTTGTCCGGGACAGGGGATCAGCCCCAGCATTTT.

This clone was detected only a few times. V and J are TRBV19 and TRBJ1-5, with D hard to call. Germline values: CDR1 LNHDA, CDR2 SQIVND (reference sequence). This CDR3 spans 13 amino acids. The V gene lost 7 bases and the J gene lost 3 bases, with 10 bases spanning the gap. The CDR3 nucleotides are TGTGCCAGTACCCTCCGTAACAATCAGCCCCAGCATTTT. It translates to CASTLRNNQPQHF. The variable domain in full, completed from reference TRBV19 and TRBJ1-5, reads DGGITQSPKYLFRKEGQNVTLSCEQNLNHDAMYWYRQDPGQGLRLIYYSQIVNDFQKGDIAEGYSVSREKKESFPLTVTSAQKNPTAFYLCASTLRNNQPQHFGDGTRLSIL.

This clone was detected once. The chain recombines TRBV28 with TRBJ2-1, with D perhaps matching TRBD2 (7 bases). The CDR3 loop spans 18 amino acids. Germline loops: CDR1 MDHEN, CDR2 SYDVKM. The V end lost 4 bases, the J end lost 8 bases, and 27 bases lay between the germline ends. In DNA, the CDR3 is TGTGCCAGCAGTTCCCCAGGGGACTACCTAACAAGCCAGGATGAGCAGTTCTTC. It yields the protein CASSSPGDYLTSQDEQFF.